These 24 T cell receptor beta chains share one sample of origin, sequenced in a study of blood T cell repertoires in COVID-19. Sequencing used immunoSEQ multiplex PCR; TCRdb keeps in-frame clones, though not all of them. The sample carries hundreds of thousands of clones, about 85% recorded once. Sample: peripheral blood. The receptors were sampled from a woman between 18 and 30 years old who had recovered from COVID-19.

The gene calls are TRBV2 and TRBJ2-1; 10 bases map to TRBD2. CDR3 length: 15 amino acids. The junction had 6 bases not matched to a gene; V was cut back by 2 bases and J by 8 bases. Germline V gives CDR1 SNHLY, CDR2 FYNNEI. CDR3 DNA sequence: TGTGCCAGCAGTGAACTCGCTAGCGGGGGTGATGAGCAGTTCTTC. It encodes CASSELASGGDEQFF.

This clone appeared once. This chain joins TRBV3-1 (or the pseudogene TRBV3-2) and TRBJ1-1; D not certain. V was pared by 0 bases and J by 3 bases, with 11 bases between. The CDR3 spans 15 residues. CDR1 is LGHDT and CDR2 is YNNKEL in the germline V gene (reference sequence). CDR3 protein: CASSQDFSGDTEAFF. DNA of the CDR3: TGTGCCAGCAGCCAAGATTTTTCGGGTGACACTGAAGCTTTCTTT.

The CDR3 protein is CASSSRQGAQDTEAFF. Here the CDR3 DNA reads TGTGCCAGCAGTTCCCGACAGGGGGCTCAGGACACTGAAGCTTTCTTT. The J gene is TRBJ1-1, the V gene TRBV27, with 10 bases fitting TRBD1. This CDR3 comprises 16 residues. After removal of 4 bases from V and 3 bases from J, the junction contained 8 bases not matched to a gene. Germline CDR1 reads MNHEY; CDR2 reads SMNVEV (reference sequence).

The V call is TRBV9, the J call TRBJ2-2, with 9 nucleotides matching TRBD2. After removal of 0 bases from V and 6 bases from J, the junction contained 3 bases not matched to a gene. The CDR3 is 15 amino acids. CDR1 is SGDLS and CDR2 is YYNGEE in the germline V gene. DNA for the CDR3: TGTGCCAGCAGCGTAGGGGGACTAGCTCCCGGGGAGCTGTTTTTT. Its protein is CASSVGGLAPGELFF.

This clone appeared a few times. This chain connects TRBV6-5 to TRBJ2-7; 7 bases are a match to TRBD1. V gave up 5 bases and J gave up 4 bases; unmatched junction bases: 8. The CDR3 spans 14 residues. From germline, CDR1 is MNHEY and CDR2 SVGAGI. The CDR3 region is CASSPRQGGYEQYF. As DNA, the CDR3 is TGTGCCAGCAGTCCACGACAGGGTGGGTACGAGCAGTACTTC.

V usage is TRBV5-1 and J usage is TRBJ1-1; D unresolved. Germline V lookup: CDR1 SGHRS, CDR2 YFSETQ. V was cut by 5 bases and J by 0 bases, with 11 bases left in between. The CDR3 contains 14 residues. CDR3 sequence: CASRAGDMNTEAFF. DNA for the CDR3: TGCGCCAGCAGGGCAGGTGACATGAACACTGAAGCTTTCTTT.

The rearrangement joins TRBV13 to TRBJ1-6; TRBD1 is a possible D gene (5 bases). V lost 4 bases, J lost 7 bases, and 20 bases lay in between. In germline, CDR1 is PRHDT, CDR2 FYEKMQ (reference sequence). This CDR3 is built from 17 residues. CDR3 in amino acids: CASSSQMSGIGNSPLHF. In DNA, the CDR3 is TGTGCCAGCAGCTCCCAAATGTCAGGGATAGGAAATTCACCCCTCCACTTT.

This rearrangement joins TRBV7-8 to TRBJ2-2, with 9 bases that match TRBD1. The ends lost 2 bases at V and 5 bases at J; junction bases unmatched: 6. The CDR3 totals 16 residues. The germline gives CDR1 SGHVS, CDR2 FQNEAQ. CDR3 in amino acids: CASSLRQGGTTGELFF. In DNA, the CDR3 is TGTGCCAGCAGCTTAAGACAGGGGGGGACGACCGGGGAGCTGTTTTTT.

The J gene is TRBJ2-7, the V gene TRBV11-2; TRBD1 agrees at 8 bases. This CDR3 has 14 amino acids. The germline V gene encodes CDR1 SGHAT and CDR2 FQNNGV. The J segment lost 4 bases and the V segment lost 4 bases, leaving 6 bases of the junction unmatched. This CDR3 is CASSSRQGSYEQYF. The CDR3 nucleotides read TGTGCCAGCAGCTCTCGACAGGGGTCATACGAGCAGTACTTC.

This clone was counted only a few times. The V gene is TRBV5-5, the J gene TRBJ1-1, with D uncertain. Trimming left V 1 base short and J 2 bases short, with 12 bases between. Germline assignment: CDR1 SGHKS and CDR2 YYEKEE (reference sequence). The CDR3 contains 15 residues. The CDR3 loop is CASSLSWQVNTEAFF. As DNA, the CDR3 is TGTGCCAGCAGCTTGAGTTGGCAAGTTAACACTGAAGCTTTCTTT.

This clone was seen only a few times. The CDR3 DNA sequence: TGTGCCAGCAGTTTTCAGGACAGACAAGAGACCCAGTACTTC. Its translation is CASSFQDRQETQYF. The genes are TRBV27 and TRBJ2-5; the D gene is possibly TRBD1 (6 bases). CDR1 MNHEY and CDR2 SMNVEV come from the germline V gene (reference sequence). V dropped 3 bases and J dropped 2 bases, with 10 bases sitting between them. The length of the CDR3 is 14 residues.

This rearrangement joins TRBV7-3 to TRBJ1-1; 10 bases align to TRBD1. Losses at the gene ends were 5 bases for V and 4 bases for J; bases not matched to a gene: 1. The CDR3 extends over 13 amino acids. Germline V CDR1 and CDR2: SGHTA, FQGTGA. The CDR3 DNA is TGTGCCAGCAGCCGGACAGGGGGCACTGAAGCTTTCTTT. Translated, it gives CASSRTGGTEAFF.

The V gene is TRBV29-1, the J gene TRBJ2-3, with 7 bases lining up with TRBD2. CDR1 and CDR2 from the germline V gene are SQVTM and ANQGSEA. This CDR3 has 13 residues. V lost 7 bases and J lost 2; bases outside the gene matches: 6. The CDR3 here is CSAGLDNTDTQYF. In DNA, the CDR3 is TGCAGCGCCGGACTAGATAACACAGATACGCAGTATTTT.

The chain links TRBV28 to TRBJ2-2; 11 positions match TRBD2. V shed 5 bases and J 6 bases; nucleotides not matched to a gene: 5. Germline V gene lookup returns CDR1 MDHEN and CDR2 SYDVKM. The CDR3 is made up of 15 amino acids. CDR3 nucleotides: TGTGCCAGCAGTCCAGGGGGACTAGCGGCCGGGGAGCTGTTTTTT. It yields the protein CASSPGGLAAGELFF.

CDR3 sequence: CASSFRTLGEETQYF. DNA for the CDR3: TGTGCCAGCAGCTTCAGGACCCTTGGGGAGGAGACCCAGTACTTC. The rearrangement uses TRBV7-6 and TRBJ2-5, with D possibly matching TRBD2 (5 bases). Germline V lookup: CDR1 SGHVS, CDR2 FNYEAQ. The V end was cut by 3 bases, the J end by 5 bases, with 16 bases between. The CDR3 has 15 residues.

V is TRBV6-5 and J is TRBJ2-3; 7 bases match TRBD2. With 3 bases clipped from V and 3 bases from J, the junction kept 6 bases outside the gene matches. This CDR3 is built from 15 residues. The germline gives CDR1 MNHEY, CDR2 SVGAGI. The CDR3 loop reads CASSYLREKTDTQYF. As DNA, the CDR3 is TGTGCCAGCAGTTATTTGCGGGAGAAGACAGATACGCAGTATTTT.

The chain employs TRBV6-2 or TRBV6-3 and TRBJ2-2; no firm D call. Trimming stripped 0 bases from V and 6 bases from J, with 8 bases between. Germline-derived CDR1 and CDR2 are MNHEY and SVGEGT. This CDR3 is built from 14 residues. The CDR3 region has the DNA TGTGCCAGCAGTTACTCTTCTTTGTCCGGGGAGCTGTTTTTT. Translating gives CASSYSSLSGELFF.

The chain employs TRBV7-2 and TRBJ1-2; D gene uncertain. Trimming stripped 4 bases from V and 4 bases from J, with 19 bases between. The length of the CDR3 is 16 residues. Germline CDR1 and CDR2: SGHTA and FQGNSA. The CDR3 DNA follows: TGTGCCAGCAGCTCCCACTTAGGAGCGACTATCTATGGCTACACCTTC. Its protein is CASSSHLGATIYGYTF.

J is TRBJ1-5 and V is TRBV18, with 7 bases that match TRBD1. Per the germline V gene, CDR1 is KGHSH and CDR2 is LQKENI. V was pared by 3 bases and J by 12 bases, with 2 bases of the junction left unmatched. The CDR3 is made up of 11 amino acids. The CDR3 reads CASSPGTVQHF. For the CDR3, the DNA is TGTGCCAGCTCACCCGGGACAGTCCAGCATTTT.

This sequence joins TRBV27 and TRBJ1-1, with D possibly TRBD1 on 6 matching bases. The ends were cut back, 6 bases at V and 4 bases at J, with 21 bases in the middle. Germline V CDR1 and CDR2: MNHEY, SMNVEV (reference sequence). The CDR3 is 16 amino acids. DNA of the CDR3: TGTGCCAGCAGCCTGGGGGTGGACAGACGAGGCACTGAAGCTTTCTTT. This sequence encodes CASSLGVDRRGTEAFF.

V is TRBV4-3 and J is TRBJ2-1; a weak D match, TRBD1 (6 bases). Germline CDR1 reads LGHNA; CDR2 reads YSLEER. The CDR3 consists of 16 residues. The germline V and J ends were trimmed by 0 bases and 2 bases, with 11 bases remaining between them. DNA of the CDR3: TGCGCCAGCAGCCAAGATCCCCCAGGGGCCTACAATGAGCAGTTCTTC. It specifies CASSQDPPGAYNEQFF.

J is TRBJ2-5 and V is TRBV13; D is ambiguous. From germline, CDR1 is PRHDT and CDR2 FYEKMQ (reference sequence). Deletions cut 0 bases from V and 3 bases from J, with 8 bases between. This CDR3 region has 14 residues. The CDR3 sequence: CASSLGPYKETQYF. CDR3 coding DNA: TGTGCCAGCAGCTTAGGCCCTTACAAAGAGACCCAGTACTTC.

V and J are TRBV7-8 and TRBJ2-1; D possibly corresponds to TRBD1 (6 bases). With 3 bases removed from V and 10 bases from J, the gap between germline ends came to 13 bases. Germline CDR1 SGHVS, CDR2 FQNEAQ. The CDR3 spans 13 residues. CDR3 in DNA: TGTGCCAGCAGCTTTTTGGGGGCAGGGGAGCAGTTCTTC. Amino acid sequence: CASSFLGAGEQFF.

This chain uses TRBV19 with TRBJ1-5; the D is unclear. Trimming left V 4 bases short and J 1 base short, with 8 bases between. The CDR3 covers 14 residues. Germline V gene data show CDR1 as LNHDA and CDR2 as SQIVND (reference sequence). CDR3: CASSTPSSNQPQHF. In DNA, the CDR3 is TGTGCCAGTAGTACCCCAAGCAGCAATCAGCCCCAGCATTTT. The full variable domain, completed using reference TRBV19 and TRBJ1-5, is DGGITQSPKYLFRKEGQNVTLSCEQNLNHDAMYWYRQDPGQGLRLIYYSQIVNDFQKGDIAEGYSVSREKKESFPLTVTSAQKNPTAFYLCASSTPSSNQPQHFGDGTRLSIL.